Listed below are T cell receptor beta chains from one sample, sequenced in a study of blood T cell repertoires in COVID-19. Method: immunoSEQ multiplex PCR; TCRdb's copy keeps in-frame clones and lacks some. The table lists roughly 150,000 clones, 70% to 90% of them singletons. Material for sequencing was peripheral blood. All receptors come from an elderly woman with COVID-19, enrolled during active disease. CDR3s include the opening cysteine and the closing phenylalanine or tryptophan. A D gene is named only where the DNA matches it firmly. Size tells how often a clone was seen (once, few, many) or the class of an expanded clone, and some rows leave it out.

TRBV10-3	TRBJ2-4	TRBD2	-	TGTGCCATCAGTGCAGGAGCGGGGGAGGGAAAAAGCATTCAGTACTTC	CAISAGAGEGKSIQYF
TRBV27	TRBJ1-5	-	-	TGTGCCAGCGGGGACACCCTCAGCCAGCCCCAGCATTTT	CASGDTLSQPQHF
TRBV7-5	TRBJ1-2	-	few	TGTGTCCCAGAAGCCCGGCGGCCACCCGGGTGTGGCTACACCTTC	CVPEARRPPGCGYTF
TRBV12-3/TRBV12-4	TRBJ1-2	-	-	TGTGCCAGCAGTTTTCTTGCAGACTATGGCTACACCTTC	CASSFLADYGYTF
TRBV5-6	TRBJ1-1	TRBD1	-	TGTGCCAGCAGCCGGGGACAGGTGGGACGAGACACTGAAGCTTTCTTT	CASSRGQVGRDTEAFF
TRBV9	TRBJ1-1	-	many	TGTGCCAGCAGCGTAGGAGGGGAGGGGTCTGAAGCTTTCTTT	CASSVGGEGSEAFF
TRBV7-3	TRBJ2-3	-	-	TGTGCCAGCAGCCCCGGACTAACTAGCACAGATACGCAGTATTTT	CASSPGLTSTDTQYF
TRBV27	TRBJ1-2	-	-	TGTGCCAGCAGTTTATCTGTACAGGAGGGCTACACCTTC	CASSLSVQEGYTF
TRBV28	TRBJ2-2	TRBD2	-	TGTGCCAGCAGTAGGGGACTAGCTGGGACCGGGGAGCTGTTTTTT	CASSRGLAGTGELFF
TRBV7-3	TRBJ2-1	-	-	TGTGCCAGCGCGCCAAGCTCCTACAATGAGCAGTTCTTC	CASAPSSYNEQFF
TRBV2	TRBJ2-1	TRBD2	many	TGTGCCAGCGCTAGCGGGGGTTACAATGAGCAGTTCTTC	CASASGGYNEQFF
TRBV9	TRBJ1-4	TRBD1	-	TGTGCCAGCAGCCCACTGGGGACAGGGGGGGAAAAACTGTTTTTT	CASSPLGTGGEKLFF
TRBV2	TRBJ2-2	-	-	TGTGCCAGCAGTGAACAGGGGGGAGCCGGGGAGCTGTTTTTT	CASSEQGGAGELFF
TRBV9	TRBJ2-3	TRBD2	-	TGTGCCAGCAGCCCTCAGGCCCTAGCGGGTGCAGATACGCAGTATTTT	CASSPQALAGADTQYF
TRBV18	TRBJ1-2	-	-	TGTGCCAGCTCACAGACTTCGGACTTAAGTCATGGCTACACCTTC	CASSQTSDLSHGYTF
TRBV2	TRBJ1-6	-	-	TGTGCCAGCAGCGCCGCGGGAACAGCGATCTATAATTCACCCCTCCACTTT	CASSAAGTAIYNSPLHF
TRBV6-5	TRBJ1-3	TRBD1	-	TGTGCCAGCACTCCGACAGGGGGCCTAAACACCATATATTTT	CASTPTGGLNTIYF
TRBV28	TRBJ2-7	TRBD2	-	TGTGCCAGCAGTTCCTCCTCTAGCGGGAGGGGGAAGTTCTACGAGCAGTACTTC	CASSSSSSGRGKFYEQYF
TRBV18	TRBJ2-1	TRBD2	-	TGTGCCAGCTCATTAGACGGGAGGGTCGGTTTCTTC	CASSLDGRVGFF
TRBV4-1	TRBJ2-7	TRBD2	-	TGCGCCAGCAGCCAAGCCGTAATTGGCGGGGGGGCCCGGGAGCAGTACTTC	CASSQAVIGGGAREQYF
TRBV19	TRBJ2-4	TRBD2	-	TGTGCCAGCGCCCCCGGGACTAGCGGGAGTGGCAAAAACATTCAGTACTTC	CASAPGTSGSGKNIQYF
TRBV27	TRBJ1-1	TRBD1	-	TGTGCCAGCACCAGGTCCGGGACAGGGTCCTCCTTGAACACTGAAGCTTTCTTT	CASTRSGTGSSLNTEAFF
TRBV18	TRBJ2-7	TRBD1	-	TGTGCCAGCTCACCTAGGAATCAGGGGGCGGCTGGGGAGCAGTACTTC	CASSPRNQGAAGEQYF
TRBV3-1/TRBV3-2	TRBJ2-5	-	-	TGTGCCAGCAGCCCAGTCAGAGGGCAGACCCAGTACTTC	CASSPVRGQTQYF
TRBV4-1	TRBJ2-7	TRBD1	-	TGCGCCAGCAGCCAAGATCAGGACAGGATCTCCTACGAGCAGTACTTC	CASSQDQDRISYEQYF
TRBV7-3	TRBJ2-7	-	once	TGTGCCAGCAGTAGGGGCATTCTCTACGAGCAGTACTTC	CASSRGILYEQYF
TRBV28	TRBJ1-6	-	-	TGTGCCAGCAGCGAGGGATCACCCCTCCACTTT	CASSEGSPLHF
TRBV29-1	TRBJ2-7	TRBD2	-	TGCAGCGTTGGCGGGAGGGGAAGTCCTTCCGAGCAGTACTTC	CSVGGRGSPSEQYF
TRBV5-1	TRBJ2-7	TRBD2	once	TGCGCCAGCAGCACGGGGACTAGCGGGATGTACGAGCAGTACTTC	CASSTGTSGMYEQYF
TRBV11-2	TRBJ1-1	-	-	TGTGCCAGCAGCCTGGACAGGAACACTGAAGCTTTCTTT	CASSLDRNTEAFF
TRBV18	TRBJ2-3	-	-	TGTGCCAGCTCCCAGTCGTCAGCGGTCAACACAGATACGCAGTATTTT	CASSQSSAVNTDTQYF
TRBV19	TRBJ1-1	TRBD1	-	TGTGCCAGTAGTAGGGACAGACTAGACACTGAAGCTTTCTTT	CASSRDRLDTEAFF